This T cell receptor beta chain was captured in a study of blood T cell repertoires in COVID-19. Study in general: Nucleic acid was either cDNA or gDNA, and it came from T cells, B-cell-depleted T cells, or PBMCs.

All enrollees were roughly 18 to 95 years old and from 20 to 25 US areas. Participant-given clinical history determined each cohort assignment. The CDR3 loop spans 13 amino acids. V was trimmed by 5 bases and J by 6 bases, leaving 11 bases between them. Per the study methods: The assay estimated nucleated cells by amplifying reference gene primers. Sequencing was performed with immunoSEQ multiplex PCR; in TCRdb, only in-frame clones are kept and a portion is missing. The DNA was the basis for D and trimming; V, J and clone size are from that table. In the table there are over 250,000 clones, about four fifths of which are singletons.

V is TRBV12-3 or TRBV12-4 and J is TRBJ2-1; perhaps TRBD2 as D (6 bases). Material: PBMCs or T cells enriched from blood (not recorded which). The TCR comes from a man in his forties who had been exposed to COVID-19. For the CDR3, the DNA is TGTGCCAGCAGTCGCGGGACTCGCAATGAGCAGTTCTTC. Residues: CASSRGTRNEQFF.